The 8 T cell receptor beta chains in this list originate from one sample, sequenced in a study of spatial heterogeneity in lung cancer. Time point defined: sample taken at primary tumor resection. TCRdb analysed the 5' RACE reads with MiXCR anew, one entry per CDR3 protein. The sample shows roughly 13,000 distinct CDR3 sequences, 3.8% of them seen only once. Sequencing was performed on PBMCs, taken at surgery. These receptors were collected from a male donor with early-stage non-small cell lung cancer.

This clonotype occurred many times. The chain combines TRBV20-1 with TRBJ2-7; 8 nucleotides agree with TRBD2. The trim removed 3 bases at V and 4 bases at J, leaving 5 bases unmatched. In germline, CDR1 is DFQATT, CDR2 SNEGSKA (reference sequence). The CDR3 is 13 amino acids. CDR3 in amino acids: CSARGTSKYEQYF. CDR3 bases: TGCAGTGCTAGGGGGACTAGTAAATACGAGCAGTACTTC.

In its sample, this clonotype was seen many times. This chain joins TRBV5-4 and TRBJ2-1; 13 bases match TRBD2. This CDR3 region has 18 residues. V shed 4 bases, J shed 0 bases, and the junction held 7 bases outside the gene matches. Per germline, CDR1 SGHNT and CDR2 YYREEE (reference sequence). The CDR3 nucleotides are TGTGCCAGCAGCAAACTAGCGGGGGGGTCAAGCTCCTACAATGAGCAGTTCTTC. This gives the protein CASSKLAGGSSSYNEQFF.

This clonotype was counted ten times or more. The V gene is TRBV11-2, the J gene TRBJ1-1, with D unresolved. The germline V gene has CDR1 SGHAT and CDR2 FQNNGV. This CDR3 comprises 14 residues. V shed 0 bases and J shed 1 base, with 6 bases lying between them. CDR3 DNA: TGTGCCAGCAGCTTAGATTGGGGGAACACTGAAGCTTTCTTT. As protein: CASSLDWGNTEAFF.

In this sample, this clonotype turned up many times. The chain links TRBV12-5 to TRBJ2-5; the match to TRBD2 covers 16 bases. The J segment lost 3 bases and the V segment lost 7 bases, leaving 11 bases of the junction unmatched. The CDR3 totals 18 residues. Germline values: CDR1 LGHNT, CDR2 FRNRAP. As DNA, the CDR3 is TGTGCTAGTGTATTGCAGGGACTAGCGGGAGGGACCGAAGAGACCCAGTACTTC. The encoded protein is CASVLQGLAGGTEETQYF.

This clonotype was recorded at least ten times. The J gene is TRBJ2-5, the V gene TRBV7-8; 9 positions agree with TRBD1. This CDR3 has 14 amino acids. V dropped 5 bases and J dropped 5; count of bases not matched to a gene: 6. CDR1 is SGHVS, CDR2 FQNEAQ, per germline. The CDR3 DNA follows: TGTGCCAGCAGCCCTACAGGGGGCAGGGAGACCCAGTACTTC. Encoded protein: CASSPTGGRETQYF.

This clonotype has a count of ten or more. This sequence joins TRBV25-1 and TRBJ1-4, with D unresolved. CDR3 size: 14 residues. Germline V gene data show CDR1 as MGHDK and CDR2 as SYGVNS. Trimming removed 2 bases from V and 0 bases from J, with 4 bases in between. The CDR3 nucleotides read TGTGCCAGCAGTGAAGTTGCAACTAATGAAAAACTGTTTTTT. Translating it yields CASSEVATNEKLFF.

This clonotype was observed many times. The chain carries TRBV2 and TRBJ2-2, with 14 bases matching TRBD2. This CDR3 has 15 amino acids. Trimming cost V 6 bases and J 6 bases; bases outside gene matches: 3. Germline lookup yields CDR1 SNHLY and CDR2 FYNNEI. The CDR3 bases are TGTGCCAGCAGGACGACTAGCGGGAGGGCCGGGGAGCTGTTTTTT. As protein: CASRTTSGRAGELFF.

This clonotype has a count of ten or more. The chain carries TRBV28 and TRBJ2-5, with TRBD1 matching over 8 bases. CDR3 length: 14 amino acids. The V gene's germline CDR1 is MDHEN and CDR2 SYDVKM. Germline trimming cut 8 bases from V and 4 bases from J; bases unmatched to any gene: 9. Written as DNA, the CDR3 is TGTGCCAGCTGGGGGACAGGCCTTGGAGAGACCCAGTACTTC. Translating it yields CASWGTGLGETQYF. Complete variable domain (other parts from reference TRBV28 and TRBJ2-5): DVKVTQSSRYLVKRTGEKVFLECVQDMDHENMFWYRQDPGLGLRLIYFSYDVKMKEKGDIPEGYSVSREKKERFSLILESASTNQTSMYLCASWGTGLGETQYFGPGTRLLVL.